What follows describes a single TCR beta chain. The specificity of this receptor is unknown. No base quality information exists; no much larger clone differs at one position. This sample was taken from a study of cytomegalovirus exposure and HLA in healthy donors (dated by TCRdb to the late 2010s). General notes on the study: In an earlier analysis of 450 to 750 of the donors, 250 to 350 Gb of sequence data and some 120 million unique TCR beta sequences from about 179 million T cells were reported. A later analysis re-examined previously published TCR beta repertoires from more than 550 donors and added high-resolution HLA genotyping to investigate patterns of TCR occurrence. The number of donors typed differed by locus, with 629-630 for A, B, C, DRB1 and DQB1, 522 for DQA1, 606 for DPA1, and about 450 for DPB1. In a later genetic analysis, genome-wide SNP genotypes for about three fifths of the 666 donors were used, and that subset was treated as a discovery cohort. The T cell repertoires of 666 subjects were profiled by immunosequencing and related to cytomegalovirus serostatus. Roughly 5 DR-DQ haplotypes were handled as single units for association and clustering because linkage in the cohort was strong. Among around 400 genotyped donors of the cohort, an average of roughly 240,000 unique TCR beta nucleotide sequences were sequenced per donor, about a sixth of them non-productive. To predict cytomegalovirus infection status, the study combined high-throughput TCR immunosequencing, statistical association of individual TCRs with disease status, and machine learning. The study was designed to test whether signatures of past pathogen exposure could be identified by cataloging public T cell receptors. Class I and class II HLA loci were covered by the typing at four-digit resolution. The later analysis used no new phenotypic data to find candidate immune exposures, relying instead on TCR beta sequences and their occurrence across donors. The genetic ancestry cluster associated with self-reported Caucasian donors included about 84% of the 398 genotyped donors. Every discovery cohort repertoire had been produced on one sequencing platform. In addition to the first cohort of 666 subjects, a separate validation cohort of 130 or so different subjects was used. To decide whether each TCR beta V gene segment behaved as functional or pseudogenic, an earlier analysis of fewer than 750 of the donors relied on high-throughput TCR beta sequencing. Donor age, sex, ethnicity and CMV serostatus were compiled together with the repertoire data. An early release that covered 500 to 800 HLA-typed donors contained approximately 300 gigabases of sequencing data and 75 million to 100 million unique TCR sequences.

The cohort consisted of 670 or so healthy bone marrow donors. At the time of sampling, every cohort member was nominally healthy, though immune exposures that went unrecorded were likely present. The donor was CMV seropositive and was included in the group of 290 or so seropositive cohort members. Each donor provided a peripheral blood sample, and peripheral blood mononuclear cells were used for TCR beta sequencing. The Qiagen DNeasy Blood Extraction Kit was used to extract genomic DNA from the blood cell samples. Points the paper makes about the study in general: A later genetic analysis reported fewer N-insertions in productive TCRs among donors in an Asian-associated ancestry cluster than the roughly 670-donor mean. Sequencing depth was assumed to be roughly uniform across donors in the presence/absence analyses, though that assumption may not hold. A later analysis associated 16,951 TCR beta sequences with specific HLA alleles at a false discovery rate of 0.05. Correlated functional status among segregating V segments might reflect linkage disequilibrium, but an unknown experimental factor could not be ruled out. In both the original and validation cohorts, the classifier was reported to diagnose cytomegalovirus status with high specificity and sensitivity. In a later genetic analysis, a missense DCLRE1C variant was associated with V-gene and J-gene trimming of TCR beta chains, and the association was replicated in an independent cohort. A further reported finding was that TCR beta sequences accurately predicted the HLA-A and HLA-B alleles for most subjects in the first cohort. Because HLA typing was unavailable for some donors at each locus, only the typed subset was used in association tests. While some public TCRs were present in many individuals, most TCR sequences turned up only very rarely across donors. Three of the identified cytomegalovirus-associated TCR beta chains were confirmed in vitro to be specific for cytomegalovirus antigens. In a later analysis, most CMV-associated TCR beta chains were found to appear HLA-restricted, with HLA associations seemingly driven largely by CMV exposure. A total of fewer than 200 TCR beta chains were listed by the study as associated with cytomegalovirus. A cluster of highly shared sequence variants was judged likely to be a technical artifact of the sequencing pipeline. Broadly in line with IMGT annotations, most TCR beta V segments showed up in productive rearrangements about 87% or about 30% of the time in an earlier analysis of 587 of the donors. Immune exposure information for the cohort was limited to CMV serostatus. According to the authors, the approach could potentially be generalized to other disease states and immunological phenotypes. The cohort was sequenced for TCR beta chains only, and without alpha or paired-chain data the features that could be detected were limited. Several of the top co-occurrence clusters appeared to be linked to parvovirus B19, influenza, CMV and Epstein-Barr virus, according to a later analysis. In a later analysis, TCR association rates were found to vary across HLA loci, with the most associated TCRs seen for DRB1 alleles and the fewest for HLA-C alleles. Strong co-occurrence of HLA alleles, especially DR and DQ, made assigning TCR associations to individual alleles difficult. Because counts were too low, approximately 15 rarely observed V segments, including chromosome 9 orphons, were excluded from the earlier analysis of several hundred of the donors. Compared with equally common non-associated chains, HLA-associated TCR beta chains in a later analysis were more clonally expanded and had lower generation probabilities.

The library was prepared using the immunoSEQ multiplex PCR assay. A mixture of 60 forward primers for TCR Vbeta segments and 13 reverse primers for TCR Jbeta segments was used in the multiplex PCR. The CDR3 region of rearranged TCR beta genes was amplified from genomic DNA with a multiplex PCR assay. On the Illumina HiSeq System, the amplified TCR beta libraries were sequenced as 87-base-pair reads. The paper's processing steps were these. In a later analysis, 70 million to 95 million unique TCR beta chains were counted across the 650 to 700 repertoires, and some 10 million of these chains were shared by at least two donors. To remove PCR and sequencing errors, raw reads were error-corrected and collapsed into unique sequences using a nearest-neighbor algorithm that merged closely related sequences. V, D and J gene segments were assigned by aligning CDR3 sequences to IMGT reference sequences. Each retained sequence needed at least a six-nucleotide match to both a V gene segment and a J gene segment. Rearrangements were classified as productive when the CDR3 lacked stop codons and remained in frame with V and J, and all other rearrangements were classified as non-productive. Following IMGT convention, CDR3 was defined as the stretch from the second conserved V-encoded cysteine to the conserved J-encoded phenylalanine. The earlier analysis of more than 450 of the donors excluded sequences that lacked an unambiguous match to a single V gene segment. An earlier analysis of almost 600 of the donors classified V segments as functional when productive rearrangements were above 56.7% and as segregating when the standard deviation between donors was above 5%. A statistical classification framework was built to diagnose cytomegalovirus status from the catalog of TCR beta chain sequences. A later analysis assigned V and J genes by comparing TCR nucleotide sequences with IMGT/GENE-DB human TR gene sequences. In a later analysis, CDR3 sequences and most-parsimonious VDJ recombination scenarios were assigned using the TCRdist pipeline. In a later analysis, each TCR beta chain was defined by its CDR3 amino acid sequence together with its V-gene family, and reads without a unique V-gene family were excluded. In a later analysis, 500 to 650 highly shared, low-generation-probability nucleotide sequences were removed to address suspected cross-contamination and a sequencing artifact. In a later analysis, a clonal expansion index was calculated for each public chain from normalized within-repertoire ranks of inferred template counts. In a later analysis, generation probabilities were computed with a VDJ recombination model fitted to out-of-frame rearrangements, and the resulting probabilities were checked against IGoR. In a later analysis, TCR-TCR, TCR-HLA and TCR-CMV co-occurrence was scored with hypergeometric tests, and a repertoire-size bias correction was applied to TCR pairs. A later analysis estimated false discovery rates by permuting HLA or CMV assignments 20 times. In a later analysis, co-occurring TCRs were grouped using DBSCAN, with TCRdist sequence similarity added in when clustering inside HLA-allele-positive subsets. Repertoires with fewer than 30,000 or more than 120,000 public chains were left out of co-occurrence clustering, as were five repertoires with anomalous nucleotide sharing. TCRdb retrieved this table from immuneACCESS and kept in-frame rearrangements only. Not all clones are present; in checked studies, unresolved V genes account for under half, and no reason is known for the remainder. V and J calls plus clone size are reproduced from that table; the DNA served to infer D and trimming. This sample comprises more than 150,000 clones, approximately 80% of them detected only once. The ten largest clones capture around 1.4% of the sample.

The TCR comes from a girl between 10 and 17 years old in good health and CMV-seropositive. Sequencing was carried out using PBMCs.

The DNA sequence reads TGCGCCAGCAGCCGGGACAGGGAATTGGCCGGGGAGCTGTTTTTT. It codes for CASSRDRELAGELFF. The chain couples TRBV5-1 to TRBJ2-2; TRBD1 matches 9 bases in the middle. From the cysteine up to the phenylalanine, the CDR3 has a length of 15 residues. CDR3 DNA is the only sequence kept; it has 45 bases, read in frame from the first base. CDR1 SGHRS and CDR2 YFSETQ were looked up in the germline V gene. V trim: 4 bases; J trim: 6 bases; unmatched bases: 7.